A selection of T cell receptor beta chains follows, all from one sample in a study of blood T cell repertoires in COVID-19. This table comes from immunoSEQ multiplex PCR, and its TCRdb copy is limited to in-frame clones, with some not included. The table lists more than 85,000 clones, nearly 90% of them singletons. What was sequenced was peripheral blood. These receptors all come from a man aged 65-85 years with acute or convalescent COVID-19. Each CDR3 is given with its conserved first and last residue.

CDR3aa: CSVDRGERYGYTF; j_gene: TRBJ1-2; v_gene: TRBV29-1
CDR3aa: CASSPPGSGEGRYEQFF; j_gene: TRBJ2-1; v_gene: TRBV18
CDR3aa: CASGEGANTEAFF; j_gene: TRBJ1-1; v_gene: TRBV10-2
CDR3aa: CAWSVLADQPQHF; j_gene: TRBJ1-5; v_gene: TRBV30
CDR3aa: CASSRRPGLLQETQYF; j_gene: TRBJ2-5; v_gene: TRBV9
CDR3aa: CASSPTGGRRYTF; j_gene: TRBJ1-2; v_gene: TRBV5-6
CDR3aa: CASSSDPSGTGGFNYGYTF; j_gene: TRBJ1-2; v_gene: TRBV5-5
CDR3aa: CASSEYSYSYNSPLHF; j_gene: TRBJ1-6; v_gene: TRBV6-1
CDR3aa: CASSPDRDYGYTF; j_gene: TRBJ1-2; v_gene: TRBV5-1
CDR3aa: CASTPTQGFNSPLHF; j_gene: TRBJ1-6; v_gene: TRBV19
CDR3aa: CASRRTSSGGFYEQYF; j_gene: TRBJ2-7; v_gene: TRBV11-2
CDR3aa: CASSLGAGQDTGELFF; j_gene: TRBJ2-2; v_gene: TRBV7-9
CDR3aa: CASSSHVTGNPNSPLHF; j_gene: TRBJ1-6; v_gene: TRBV28
CDR3aa: CASSLTGGWNEQFF; j_gene: TRBJ2-1; v_gene: TRBV5-1
CDR3aa: CASSLDQGAGYGYTF; j_gene: TRBJ1-2; v_gene: TRBV5-1
CDR3aa: CAWSVLWGREQYF; j_gene: TRBJ2-7; v_gene: TRBV30
CDR3aa: CASSQPGQNYGYTF; j_gene: TRBJ1-2; v_gene: TRBV3-1/TRBV3-2
CDR3aa: CASITTGTSGSPLHF; j_gene: TRBJ1-6; v_gene: TRBV28
CDR3aa: CASSQEERTDTQYF; j_gene: TRBJ2-3; v_gene: TRBV3-1/TRBV3-2
CDR3aa: CASSAGPGKPQHF; j_gene: TRBJ1-5; v_gene: TRBV5-4
CDR3aa: CASGLQRGGNTEAFF; j_gene: TRBJ1-1; v_gene: TRBV12-5
CDR3aa: CASTRDRGTSNTGELFF; j_gene: TRBJ2-2; v_gene: TRBV2
CDR3aa: CASSPTLNLRGTEAFF; j_gene: TRBJ1-1; v_gene: TRBV3-1/TRBV3-2
CDR3aa: CASSPPGYGYTF; j_gene: TRBJ1-2; v_gene: TRBV6-5
CDR3aa: CASSTPEQGVYTEAFF; j_gene: TRBJ1-1; v_gene: TRBV4-2
CDR3aa: CASSYSDYTGELFF; j_gene: TRBJ2-2; v_gene: TRBV6-5
CDR3aa: CASRPGQRNTEAFF; j_gene: TRBJ1-1; v_gene: TRBV6-5
CDR3aa: CASSPDSNYGYTF; j_gene: TRBJ1-2; v_gene: TRBV7-9
CDR3aa: CATRDRGSGANVLTF; j_gene: TRBJ2-6; v_gene: TRBV15
CDR3aa: CASSFRLAGGQNTGELFF; j_gene: TRBJ2-2; v_gene: TRBV21-1
CDR3aa: CASSPWTSGGQYF; j_gene: TRBJ2-7; v_gene: TRBV27
CDR3aa: CASSFGTAVSNQPQHF; j_gene: TRBJ1-5; v_gene: TRBV28
CDR3aa: CASSPGTSGGAGTGELFF; j_gene: TRBJ2-2; v_gene: TRBV5-4
CDR3aa: CASSPTQASTGELFF; j_gene: TRBJ2-2; v_gene: TRBV5-1
CDR3aa: CASRRDSLEGWPMNTEAFF; j_gene: TRBJ1-1; v_gene: TRBV2
CDR3aa: CASTSMFGEQETQYF; j_gene: TRBJ2-5; v_gene: TRBV19
CDR3aa: CASSPPGQGVTGELFF; j_gene: TRBJ2-2; v_gene: TRBV4-1
CDR3aa: CASRPPSGGGSGTGELFF; j_gene: TRBJ2-2; v_gene: TRBV2
CDR3aa: CASSQGQRTGDYNEQFF; j_gene: TRBJ2-1; v_gene: TRBV3-1/TRBV3-2
CDR3aa: CASSHQDIAHPGYTF; j_gene: TRBJ1-2; v_gene: TRBV4-1
CDR3aa: CASTLGRAQNEKLFF; j_gene: TRBJ1-4; v_gene: TRBV19
CDR3aa: CASSVGDRGRGYTF; j_gene: TRBJ1-2; v_gene: TRBV9